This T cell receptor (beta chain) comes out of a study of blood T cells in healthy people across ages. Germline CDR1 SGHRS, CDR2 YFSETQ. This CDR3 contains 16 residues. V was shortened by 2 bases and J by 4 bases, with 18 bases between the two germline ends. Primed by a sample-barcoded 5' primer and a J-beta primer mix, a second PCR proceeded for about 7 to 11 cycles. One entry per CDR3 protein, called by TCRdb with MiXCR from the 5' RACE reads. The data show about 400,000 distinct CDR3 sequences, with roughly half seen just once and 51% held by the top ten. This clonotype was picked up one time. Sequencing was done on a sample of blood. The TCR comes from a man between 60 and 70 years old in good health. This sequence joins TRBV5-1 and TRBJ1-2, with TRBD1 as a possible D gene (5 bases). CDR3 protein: CASSLGEGSGSYGYTF. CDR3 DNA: TGCGCCAGCAGCTTAGGCGAGGGGAGCGGGTCCTATGGCTACACCTTC.